This T cell receptor beta chain was retrieved from a study of cytomegalovirus exposure and HLA in healthy donors. The CDR3 has 15 residues. Germline V gives CDR1 MNHEY, CDR2 SMNVEV (reference sequence). Trimming took 0 bases from V and 3 from J; bases not matched to a gene: 1. This clone is a singleton in its sample. The antigen remains undetermined. Unrecorded immune exposures were likely, despite nominal health at sampling. Study-wide results and caveats: Segments of the TCR beta V type were, in most cases, productive about 87% or about 30% of the time in an earlier analysis. It has been reported that TCR beta sequences accurately predicted the HLA-A and HLA-B alleles of most subjects.

Primers included in the PCR were 60 Vbeta and 13 Jbeta primers. Per the original data handling: The authors later counted about 80 million unique TCR beta chains, approximately 12 million of them shared. The table came from immunoSEQ multiplex PCR; TCRdb's copy has only in-frame clones and leaves some out. The DNA gave D and trimming, while V, J and clone size come from that table. Of fewer than 200,000 clones listed, around 82% are singletons. This chain joins TRBV27 and TRBJ2-1; 8 bases match TRBD2. The sequenced sample consisted of PBMCs. The clonotype comes from a man aged 60 to 75 in good health and CMV-seronegative. The CDR3 bases are TGTGCCAGCAGTTTATCTAGCGGGGTCTACAATGAGCAGTTCTTC. Translated, it gives CASSLSSGVYNEQFF.